This T cell receptor (beta chain) was identified in a study of CD8+ T cells in alopecia areata. Study-wide background: Treated patients received oral tofacitinib, 5 to 10 mg twice daily. Study results and limitations: Tofacitinib significantly reduced both scalp clonality and expanded CD8+ clones among the top 100.

Germline lookup yields CDR1 MNHNY and CDR2 SVGAGI (reference sequence). Trimming took off 2 bases at V and 10 bases at J, with 15 bases between the two ends. The CDR3 consists of 14 residues. The treatment denotes: oral pan-JAK inhibitor, 5-10 mg twice daily. In this sample, this clone turned up a few times. Its antigen is not known. After isolation, RNA underwent reverse transcription to generate cDNA as the sequencing template. TCRdb's copy holds only in-frame clones and misses some; the assay was immunoSEQ multiplex PCR. There are more than 110,000 clones in the sample; about 56% occur only once, and more than 15% lies in the top ten.

This receptor was obtained from a human donor with alopecia areata. Specimen: CD8+ T cells sorted from blood, collected at week 4, from a patient treated with tofacitinib. The J gene is TRBJ2-1, the V gene TRBV6-6; TRBD1 or TRBD2 may be the D gene (5 bases each). The CDR3 coding sequence is TGTGCCAGCAGTTACGAAGACTATCGGGACGAGCAGTTCTTC. Translating gives CASSYEDYRDEQFF.